The present entry profiles one T cell receptor beta chain with its context. Its antigen remains unidentified. One junction end does not reproduce the germline sequence, and a read error may be involved. Germline values: CDR1 MNHNS, CDR2 SASEGT. The CDR3 totals 13 residues. A multiplex PCR was run with 60 Vbeta primers and 13 Jbeta primers. TCRdb's table, derived via immunoSEQ multiplex PCR, lists solely in-frame clones and lacks some. The profile shows roughly 130,000 clones, 65% to 75% of them singletons. The source of the sample is a study of cytomegalovirus exposure and HLA in healthy donors. Overall study findings and caveats: The authors confirmed in vitro that a few CMV-associated chains were specific for CMV antigens. Per a later analysis, about 17,000 TCR beta sequences showed association with HLA alleles at 0.05 false discovery rate.

The gene calls are TRBV6-1 and TRBJ1-3, with no clear D. The receptor was derived from a man aged 40-49 years in good health and CMV-seropositive. The sample comprised PBMCs. The DNA for the CDR3 is TGTGCCAGCAGTGGAGCTCTAACTGCGGTAACGGATTTT. Translated, it gives CASSGALTAVTDF.